What follows is one T cell receptor (beta chain) and its context. This entry belongs to a study of T cells in Graves' hyperthyroidism and ophthalmopathy. Study context: Initial diagnosis, before any treatment, was when peripheral blood was collected.

Criteria for exclusion of patients were uncontrolled infection, other autoimmune disease, pregnancy or lactation. The CDR3 sequence is 14 residues long. Looked up from germline, CDR1 is SEHNR and CDR2 is FQNEAQ (reference sequence). V was clipped by 5 bases and J by 5 bases; unmatched bases: 8. Using RNA transcripts as the source, TCR beta CDR3 regions were amplified. First-round RT-PCR of the TCR CDR3 relied on the HTBI primer set. In TCRdb, the multiplex PCR reads were re-called with MiXCR into one record per CDR3 protein. The sample gives around 340,000 distinct CDR3 sequences, about a sixth of which show up once; roughly a third is in the top ten.

The sequence was collected from a woman in her thirties with Graves' hyperthyroidism that later progressed to Graves' ophthalmopathy. The sample consisted of blood. The chain carries TRBV7-9 and TRBJ2-7; 8 bases fit TRBD2. The CDR3 DNA sequence: TGTGCCAGCAGCCTCCAGGGACTAGTCCACGAGCAGTACTTC. Residues: CASSLQGLVHEQYF.